The 8 T cell receptor beta chains in this list originate from one sample, sequenced in a study of blood T cell repertoires in COVID-19. Profiled with immunoSEQ multiplex PCR; TCRdb holds only in-frame clones, not every one. Counted here are hundreds of thousands of clones, 80% to 90% occurring once; the ten biggest clones make up more than 1.5%. Sequencing input: PBMCs or T cells enriched from blood (not recorded which). The receptor source for this set is a man aged 40-50 years who had recovered from COVID-19.

This chain joins TRBV7-2 and TRBJ2-5; TRBD2 agrees at 7 bases. The germline V gene encodes CDR1 SGHTA and CDR2 FQGNSA. The CDR3 is 15 amino acids. J gave up 1 base and V 3 bases, and 5 bases lay outside the gene matches. This CDR3 is CASSLGGDVQETQYF. In DNA, the CDR3 is TGTGCCAGCAGCTTGGGAGGGGACGTCCAAGAGACCCAGTACTTC.

The chain couples TRBV6-5 to TRBJ1-1, with 7 positions matching TRBD1. The CDR3 consists of 15 residues. Per the germline V gene, CDR1 is MNHEY and CDR2 is SVGAGI. The V gene end was trimmed by 6 bases and the J gene end by 4 bases; junction bases not matched to a gene: 11. The CDR3, as DNA: TGTGCCAGCAGCCGACGAGGGGGCAGGAGCACTGAAGCTTTCTTT. Translating gives CASSRRGGRSTEAFF.

The rearrangement links TRBV12-3 or TRBV12-4 to TRBJ2-1; D unclear. V was clipped by 3 bases and J by 5 bases, with 8 bases between them. The CDR3 runs to 13 residues. CDR3 loop: CASSFNTNNEQFF. The DNA for the CDR3 is TGTGCCAGCAGTTTCAACACCAACAATGAGCAGTTCTTC.

The V gene is TRBV30, the J gene TRBJ2-4, with D possibly matching TRBD1 (6 bases). CDR1 and CDR2 from the germline V gene are GTSNPN and SVGIG (reference sequence). Deletions cut 5 bases from V and 0 bases from J, with 17 bases between. The CDR3 contains 16 residues. The CDR3 sequence: CAWGPLTGLAKNIQYF. CDR3 sequence (DNA): TGTGCCTGGGGACCCTTGACAGGACTAGCCAAAAACATTCAGTACTTC.

The chain has TRBV10-3 and TRBJ2-7; tentatively, D is TRBD2 (6 bases). This CDR3 spans 18 amino acids. In germline, CDR1 is ENHRY, CDR2 SYGVKD. V lost 0 bases, J lost 2 bases, and 20 bases lay in between. In DNA form, the CDR3 reads TGTGCCATCAGTGAGTCGACCCGGGACTCGATTAAAGCCTACGAGCAGTACTTC. This encodes CAISESTRDSIKAYEQYF.

The chain is built from TRBV5-1 and TRBJ1-6; 7 nucleotides agree with TRBD1. This CDR3 is built from 15 residues. Germline loops: CDR1 SGHRS, CDR2 YFSETQ. The trim removed 2 bases at V and 4 bases at J, leaving 3 bases unmatched. The chain's CDR3 is CASSLGTEYNSPLHF. The DNA for the CDR3 is TGCGCCAGCAGCTTAGGGACAGAATATAATTCACCCCTCCACTTT. Together with reference TRBV5-1 and TRBJ1-6, the CDR3 gives the full variable domain: KAGVTQTPRYLIKTRGQQVTLSCSPISGHRSVSWYQQTPGQGLQFLFEYFSETQRNKGNFPGRFSGRQFSNSRSEMNVSTLELGDSALYLCASSLGTEYNSPLHFGNGTRLTVT.

This chain uses TRBV19 with TRBJ2-2; 11 bases agree with TRBD1. Unmatched junction bases numbered 8, after V lost 8 bases and J lost 3 bases. CDR1 and CDR2 from the germline V gene are LNHDA and SQIVND (reference sequence). This CDR3 region has 16 residues. DNA for the CDR3: TGTGCCAGTTCTTCCGGGACAGGGGGGTACACCGGGGAGCTGTTTTTT. It translates to CASSSGTGGYTGELFF.

The chain has TRBV7-8 and TRBJ2-1; TRBD2 agrees at 8 bases. The germline gives CDR1 SGHVS, CDR2 FQNEAQ. This CDR3 is 15 amino acids long. The J segment lost 8 bases and the V segment lost 5 bases, leaving 11 bases of the junction unmatched. CDR3 protein: CASSPYRRAGDEQFF. As DNA, the CDR3 is TGTGCCAGCAGCCCATACCGGAGAGCGGGAGATGAGCAGTTCTTC.